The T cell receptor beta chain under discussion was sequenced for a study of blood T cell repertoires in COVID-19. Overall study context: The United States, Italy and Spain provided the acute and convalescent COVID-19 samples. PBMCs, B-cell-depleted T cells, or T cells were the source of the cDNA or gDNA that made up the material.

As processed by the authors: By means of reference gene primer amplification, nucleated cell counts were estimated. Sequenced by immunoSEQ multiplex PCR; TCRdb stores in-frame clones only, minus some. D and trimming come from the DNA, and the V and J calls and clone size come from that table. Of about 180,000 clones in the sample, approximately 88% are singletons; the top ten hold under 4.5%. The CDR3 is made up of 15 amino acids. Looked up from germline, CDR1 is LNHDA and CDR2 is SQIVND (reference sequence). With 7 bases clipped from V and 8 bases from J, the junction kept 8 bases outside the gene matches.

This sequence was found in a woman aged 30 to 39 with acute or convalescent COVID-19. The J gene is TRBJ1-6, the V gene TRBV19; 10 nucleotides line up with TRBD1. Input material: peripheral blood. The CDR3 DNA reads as TGTGCCAGTACTGCGACAGGGGGCAGTGATTCACCCCTCCACTTT. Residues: CASTATGGSDSPLHF.